Following are 16 T cell receptor beta chains from one sample sequenced in a study of shared clonotypes between healthy human individuals. This table comes from immunoSEQ multiplex PCR, and its TCRdb copy is limited to in-frame clones, with some not included. The sample yields around 980,000 clones, about four fifths seen once. Material for sequencing was memory CD4+ T cells from PBMCs. The subset is: CD45RA-negative fraction. These receptors originate from a man younger than 35 in good health. Some clones in this sample may be carry-over from other donors' samples.

For this clone: Only one base separates this from a far larger clonotype, so it likely reflects a read error. The J gene is TRBJ1-4, the V gene TRBV6-5; D is possibly TRBD1 (5 bases). The germline V gene encodes CDR1 MNHEY and CDR2 SVGAGI. This CDR3 has 14 residues. The CDR3 DNA reads as TGTGCCAGCAGTTTGACAGCAACTAATGAAAAACTGTCTTTT. It yields the protein CASSLTATNEKLSF.

The gene calls are TRBV18 and TRBJ1-1; D gene uncertain. The germline V gene has CDR1 KGHSH and CDR2 LQKENI. This CDR3 is 15 amino acids long. Trimming left V 6 bases short and J 5 bases short, with 19 bases between. CDR3 region: CASSSEVSLSTEAFF. CDR3 DNA sequence: TGTGCCAGCTCCTCGGAGGTCTCGTTGTCTACTGAAGCTTTCTTT.

This clone came up a few times. The rearrangement uses TRBV28 and TRBJ1-4, with 9 bases that match TRBD1. The trim removed 6 bases at V and 5 bases at J, leaving 7 bases unmatched. Germline assignment: CDR1 MDHEN and CDR2 SYDVKM. The CDR3 length is 15 residues. The CDR3 region is CASSRRQGGNEKLFF. Written as DNA, the CDR3 is TGTGCCAGCAGCCGGAGACAGGGGGGAAATGAAAAACTGTTTTTT.

The chain is built from TRBV27 and TRBJ2-1; 13 bases line up with TRBD2. The V gene's germline CDR1 is MNHEY and CDR2 SMNVEV (reference sequence). With V trimmed by 2 bases and J by 3 bases, 4 bases remained unmatched. The CDR3 spans 17 residues. The chain's CDR3 is CASSLKGTSGIYNEQFF. The CDR3 DNA reads TGTGCCAGCAGTTTAAAGGGGACTAGCGGGATCTACAATGAGCAGTTCTTC.

The J gene is TRBJ2-5, the V gene TRBV28, with 11 bases that match TRBD2. This CDR3 is 16 amino acids long. Germline values: CDR1 MDHEN, CDR2 SYDVKM. V lost 6 bases, J lost 4 bases, and 10 bases stayed unmatched. The DNA of the CDR3 is TGTGCCAGCAGCCCATACCCCCTAGCGGGAGGAGAGACCCAGTACTTC. It encodes CASSPYPLAGGETQYF.

The rearrangement uses TRBV6-1 and TRBJ1-5; 8 positions match TRBD1. From germline, CDR1 is MNHNS and CDR2 SASEGT. Trimming at V came to 4 bases and at J to 3 bases, leaving 8 bases not matched to a gene. This CDR3 has 16 amino acids. CDR3 coding DNA: TGTGCCAGCAGTGCGCCGGGACAGGCGCCCAATCAGCCCCAGCATTTT. Translated, it gives CASSAPGQAPNQPQHF.

On this clone itself: The germline gene is not matched at one end of the junction; a read error may be the cause. The chain has TRBV28 and TRBJ2-2; D assignment may be TRBD1 or TRBD2 (5 bases each). CDR1 MDHEN and CDR2 SYDVKM come from the germline V gene. The CDR3 totals 15 residues. CDR3 coding DNA: TGTGCCGGCAGTTTGTATCAGGGACGCACCGGGGAGCTGTTTTTT. This codes for CAGSLYQGRTGELFF.

V is TRBV5-5 and J is TRBJ2-5; D is unresolved. Germline values: CDR1 SGHKS, CDR2 YYEKEE (reference sequence). The CDR3 has 15 residues. Trimming took 3 bases from V and 2 from J, leaving 14 bases between them. CDR3 nucleotide sequence: TGTGCCAGCAGCTACTACCCAAATAATCAAGAGACCCAGTACTTC. It specifies CASSYYPNNQETQYF.

The V call is TRBV30, the J call TRBJ1-3, with 7 bases fitting TRBD1. Germline V gene sequence: CDR1 GTSNPN, CDR2 SVGIG (reference sequence). Trimming removed 4 bases from V and 4 bases from J; junction bases left unmatched: 13. CDR3 length: 16 residues. Written as DNA, the CDR3 is TGTGCCTGGAACCCGGGACAGATGGTTGGAGGAAACACCATATATTTT. It translates to CAWNPGQMVGGNTIYF.

Only one count was recorded for this clone. The chain carries TRBV7-8 and TRBJ1-4, with 7 bases identical to TRBD1. Germline values: CDR1 SGHVS, CDR2 FQNEAQ. The V and J ends lost 6 bases and 5 bases, in that order; junction bases with no gene match: 9. There are 15 residues in the CDR3. The CDR3 nucleotides are TGTGCCAGCAGGTTACGTTCAGGGGGGAATGAAAAACTGTTTTTT. Its protein product is CASRLRSGGNEKLFF.

This clone was recorded a few times. The chain carries TRBV5-1 and TRBJ1-6; D unresolved. CDR1 SGHRS and CDR2 YFSETQ come from the germline V gene. This CDR3 has 14 amino acids. V was shortened by 0 bases and J by 8 bases, with 9 bases between the two germline ends. CDR3 region: CASSLEASYSPLHF. CDR3 in DNA: TGCGCCAGCAGCTTGGAAGCCAGTTATTCACCCCTCCACTTT.

This clone was seen a single time. V is TRBV9 and J is TRBJ2-3, with TRBD2 matching over 8 bases. Germline loops: CDR1 SGDLS, CDR2 YYNGEE. CDR3 length: 16 residues. Germline trimming cut 2 bases from V and 2 bases from J; bases unmatched to any gene: 7. CDR3 in DNA: TGTGCCAGCAGCGTTACTCTAGCGGGCTACACAGATACGCAGTATTTT. This translates into CASSVTLAGYTDTQYF.

This clone came up once. The rearrangement joins TRBV18 to TRBJ2-3; D is perhaps TRBD2 (5 bases). The CDR3 loop spans 17 amino acids. The V gene lost 1 base and the J gene lost 1 base, with 15 bases spanning the gap. Germline CDR1 and CDR2: KGHSH and LQKENI. CDR3 DNA: TGTGCCAGCTCACCACGGTCAGGACTTCTCCGCACAGATACGCAGTATTTT. Translation: CASSPRSGLLRTDTQYF.

Comments on this clone: A clone one base away is much larger, so this may be a read error. Within the sample, other DNA sequences also encode this same CDR3. V gene TRBV9 combines with J gene TRBJ2-3; D gene ambiguous. V dropped 0 bases and J dropped 4 bases, with 3 bases sitting between them. There are 12 residues in the CDR3. The V gene's germline CDR1 is SGDLS and CDR2 YYNGEE. The CDR3 loop reads CASSVGADTQYF. For the CDR3, the DNA is TGTGCCAGCAGCGTAGGGGCAGATACGCAGTATTTT. The whole variable domain, filled in from reference TRBV9 and TRBJ2-3, reads DSGVTQTPKHLITATGQRVTLRCSPRSGDLSVYWYQQSLDQGLQFLIQYYNGEERAKGNILERFSAQQFPDLHSELNLSSLELGDSALYFCASSVGADTQYFGPGTRLTVL.

Note on this clone: Being one base from a much bigger clone, this may be a read error. The sample holds other DNA sequences that translate to the same CDR3. CDR3 region: CASSIRDRVHEQYF. CDR3 bases: TGTGCCAGTAGCATCCGGGACAGGGTCCACGAGCAGTACTTC. The chain employs TRBV7-8 and TRBJ2-7; 9 bases align to TRBD1. The germline CDR1 and CDR2 sequences are SGHVS and FQNEAQ. With 9 bases clipped from V and 5 bases from J, the junction kept 11 bases outside the gene matches. The length of the CDR3 is 14 residues. Variable domain in full (rest from reference TRBV7-8 and TRBJ2-7): GAGVSQSPRYKVAKRGQDVALRCDPISGHVSLFWYQQALGQGPEFLTYFQNEAQLDKSGLPSDRFFAERPEGSVSTLKIQRTQQEDSAVYLCASSIRDRVHEQYFGPGTRLTVT.

The chain is built from TRBV6-1 and TRBJ1-2; 7 bases fit TRBD1. The CDR3 loop spans 13 amino acids. With V trimmed by 5 bases and J by 4 bases, 4 bases remained unmatched. The germline CDR1 and CDR2 sequences are MNHNS and SASEGT. The CDR3 nucleotides read TGTGCCAGCAGTCCGACAGGGCTCTATGGCTACACCTTC. Amino acid sequence: CASSPTGLYGYTF.